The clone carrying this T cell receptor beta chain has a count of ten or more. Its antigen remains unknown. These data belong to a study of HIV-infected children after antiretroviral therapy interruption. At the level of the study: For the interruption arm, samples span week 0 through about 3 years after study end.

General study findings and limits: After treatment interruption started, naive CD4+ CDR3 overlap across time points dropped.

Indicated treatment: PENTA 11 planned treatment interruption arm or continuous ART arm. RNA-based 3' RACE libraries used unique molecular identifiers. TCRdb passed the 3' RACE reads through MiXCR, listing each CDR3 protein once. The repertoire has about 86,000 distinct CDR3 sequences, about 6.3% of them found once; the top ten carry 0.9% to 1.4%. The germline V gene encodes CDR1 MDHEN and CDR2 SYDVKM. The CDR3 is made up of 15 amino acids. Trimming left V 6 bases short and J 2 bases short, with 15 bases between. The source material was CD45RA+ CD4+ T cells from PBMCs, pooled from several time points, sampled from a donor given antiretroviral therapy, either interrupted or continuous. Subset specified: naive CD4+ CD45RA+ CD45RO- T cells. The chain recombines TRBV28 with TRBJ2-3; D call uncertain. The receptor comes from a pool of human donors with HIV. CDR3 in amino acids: CASSLNRIFTDTQYF. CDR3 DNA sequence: TGTGCCAGCAGCCTAAACCGTATATTCACAGATACGCAGTATTTT.